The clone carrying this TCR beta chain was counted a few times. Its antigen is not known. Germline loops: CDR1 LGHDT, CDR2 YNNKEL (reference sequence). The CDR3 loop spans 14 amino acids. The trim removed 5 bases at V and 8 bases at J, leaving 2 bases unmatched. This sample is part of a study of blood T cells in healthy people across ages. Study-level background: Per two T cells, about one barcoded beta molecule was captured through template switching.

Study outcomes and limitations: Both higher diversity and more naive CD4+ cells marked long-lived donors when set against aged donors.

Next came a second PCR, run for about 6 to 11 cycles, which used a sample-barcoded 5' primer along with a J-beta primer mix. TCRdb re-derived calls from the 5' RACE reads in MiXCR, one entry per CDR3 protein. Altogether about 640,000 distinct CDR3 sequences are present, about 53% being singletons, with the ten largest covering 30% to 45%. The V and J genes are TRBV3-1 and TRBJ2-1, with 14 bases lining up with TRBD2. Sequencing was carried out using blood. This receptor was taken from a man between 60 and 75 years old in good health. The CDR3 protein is CASSKTSGGDEQFF. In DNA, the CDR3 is TGTGCCAGCAGCAAGACTAGCGGGGGGGATGAGCAGTTCTTC.